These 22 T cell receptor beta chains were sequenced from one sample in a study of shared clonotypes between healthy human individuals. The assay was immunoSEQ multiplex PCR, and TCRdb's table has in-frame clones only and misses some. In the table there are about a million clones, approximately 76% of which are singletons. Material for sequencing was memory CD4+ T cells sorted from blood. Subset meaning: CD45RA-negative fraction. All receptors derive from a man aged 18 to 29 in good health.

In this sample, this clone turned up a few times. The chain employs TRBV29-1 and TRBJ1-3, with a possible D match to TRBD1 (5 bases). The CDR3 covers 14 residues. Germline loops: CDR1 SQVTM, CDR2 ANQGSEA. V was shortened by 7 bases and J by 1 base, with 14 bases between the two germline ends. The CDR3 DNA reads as TGCAGCGCTAGCCAGGGCGGGTCTGGAAACACCATATATTTT. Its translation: CSASQGGSGNTIYF.

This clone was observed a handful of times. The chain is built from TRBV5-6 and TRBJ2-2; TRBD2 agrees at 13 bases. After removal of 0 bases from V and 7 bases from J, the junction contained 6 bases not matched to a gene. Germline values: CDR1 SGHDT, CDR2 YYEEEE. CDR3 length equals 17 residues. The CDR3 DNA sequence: TGTGCCAGCAGCTTGGGCACTAGCGGGAGGGCCATCGGGGAGCTGTTTTTT. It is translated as CASSLGTSGRAIGELFF.

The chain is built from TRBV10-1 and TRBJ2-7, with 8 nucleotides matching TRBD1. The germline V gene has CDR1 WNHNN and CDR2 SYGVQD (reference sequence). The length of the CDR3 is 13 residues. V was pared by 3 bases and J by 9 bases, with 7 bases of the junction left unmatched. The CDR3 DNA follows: TGCGCCAGCAGTGATTCCGACAGGGGCGGGCAGTACTTC. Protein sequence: CASSDSDRGGQYF.

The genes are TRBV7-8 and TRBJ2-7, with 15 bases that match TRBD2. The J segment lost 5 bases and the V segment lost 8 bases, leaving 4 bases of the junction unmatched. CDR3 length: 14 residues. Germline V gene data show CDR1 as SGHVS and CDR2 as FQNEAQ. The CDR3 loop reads CASGTSGRTNEQYF. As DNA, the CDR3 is TGTGCCAGCGGGACTAGCGGGAGGACGAACGAGCAGTACTTC.

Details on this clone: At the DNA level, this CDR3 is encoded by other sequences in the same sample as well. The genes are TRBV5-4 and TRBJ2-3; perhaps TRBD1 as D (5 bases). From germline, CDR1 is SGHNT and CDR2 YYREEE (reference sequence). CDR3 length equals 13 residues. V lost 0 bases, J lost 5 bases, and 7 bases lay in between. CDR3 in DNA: TGTGCCAGCAGCTTGGGAAGGGGAGATACGCAGTATTTT. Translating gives CASSLGRGDTQYF.

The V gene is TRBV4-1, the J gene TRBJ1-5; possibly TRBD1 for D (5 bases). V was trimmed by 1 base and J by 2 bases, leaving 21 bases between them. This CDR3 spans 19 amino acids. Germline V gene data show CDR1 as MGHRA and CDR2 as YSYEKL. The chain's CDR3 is CASSQVMGQGPTGNQPQHF. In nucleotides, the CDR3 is TGCGCCAGCAGCCAAGTTATGGGCCAGGGCCCAACGGGCAATCAGCCCCAGCATTTT.

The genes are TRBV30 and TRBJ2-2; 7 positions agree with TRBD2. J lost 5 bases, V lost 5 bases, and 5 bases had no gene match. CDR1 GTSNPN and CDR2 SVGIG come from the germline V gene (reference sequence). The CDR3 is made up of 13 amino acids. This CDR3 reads CAWGRANTGELFF. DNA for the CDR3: TGTGCCTGGGGGAGGGCCAATACCGGGGAGCTGTTTTTT. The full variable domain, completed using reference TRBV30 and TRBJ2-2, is SQTIHQWPATLVQPVGSPLSLECTVEGTSNPNLYWYRQAAGRGLQLLFYSVGIGQISSEVPQNLSASRPQDRQFILSSKKLLLSDSGFYLCAWGRANTGELFFGEGSRLTVL.

The CDR3 DNA reads as TGTGCCAGCAGCCAAGTTGGCCCCCTAGGGGGGGCCTACAATGAGCAGTTCTTC. This encodes CASSQVGPLGGAYNEQFF. The J gene is TRBJ2-1, the V gene TRBV14; maybe TRBD2 (7 bases). The CDR3 has 18 residues. From germline, CDR1 is SGHDN and CDR2 FVKESK. Deletions cut 1 base from V and 2 bases from J, with 18 bases between.

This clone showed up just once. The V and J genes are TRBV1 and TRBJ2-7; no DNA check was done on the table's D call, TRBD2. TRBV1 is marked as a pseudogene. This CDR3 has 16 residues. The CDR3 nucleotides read TGCACCAGCAGCCAAGATAGGGCTAGCGAGACCTACGAGCAGTACTTC. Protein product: CTSSQDRASETYEQYF.

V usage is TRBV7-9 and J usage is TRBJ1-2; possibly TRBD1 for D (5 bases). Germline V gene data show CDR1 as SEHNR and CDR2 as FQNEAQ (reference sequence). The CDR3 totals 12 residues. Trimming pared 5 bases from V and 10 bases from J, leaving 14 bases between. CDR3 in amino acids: CASSPPGPDYTF. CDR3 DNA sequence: TGTGCCAGCAGCCCACCGGGGCCCGACTACACCTTC.

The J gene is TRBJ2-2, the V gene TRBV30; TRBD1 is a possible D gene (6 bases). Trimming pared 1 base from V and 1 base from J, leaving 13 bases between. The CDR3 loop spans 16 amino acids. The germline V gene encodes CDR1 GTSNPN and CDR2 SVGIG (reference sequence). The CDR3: CAWSAFGTKNTGELFF. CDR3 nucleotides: TGTGCCTGGAGTGCGTTCGGGACAAAGAACACCGGGGAGCTGTTTTTT.

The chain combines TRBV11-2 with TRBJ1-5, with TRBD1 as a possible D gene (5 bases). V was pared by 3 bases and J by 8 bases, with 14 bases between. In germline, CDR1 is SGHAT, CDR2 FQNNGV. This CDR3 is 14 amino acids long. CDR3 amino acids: CASSFNRGGEPQHF. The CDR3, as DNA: TGTGCCAGCAGCTTCAATAGGGGCGGGGAGCCCCAGCATTTT.

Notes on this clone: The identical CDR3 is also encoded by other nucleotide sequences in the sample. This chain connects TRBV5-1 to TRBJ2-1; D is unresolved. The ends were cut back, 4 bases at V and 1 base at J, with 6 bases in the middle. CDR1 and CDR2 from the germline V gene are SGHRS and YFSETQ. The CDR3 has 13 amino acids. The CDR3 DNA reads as TGCGCCAGCAGCCCAGATTCCTACAATGAGCAGTTCTTC. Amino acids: CASSPDSYNEQFF.

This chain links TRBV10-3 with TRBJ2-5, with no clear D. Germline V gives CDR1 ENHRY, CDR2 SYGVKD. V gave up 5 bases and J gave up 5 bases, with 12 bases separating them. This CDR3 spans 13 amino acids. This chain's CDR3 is CAISRDLRETQYF. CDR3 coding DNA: TGTGCCATCAGTAGGGATTTAAGGGAGACCCAGTACTTC.

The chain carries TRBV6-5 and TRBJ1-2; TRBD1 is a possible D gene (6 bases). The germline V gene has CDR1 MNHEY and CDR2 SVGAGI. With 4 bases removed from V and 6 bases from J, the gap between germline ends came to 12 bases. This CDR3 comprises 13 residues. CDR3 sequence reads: CASSSTGPNGYTF. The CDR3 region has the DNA TGTGCCAGCAGTTCCACAGGGCCGAATGGCTACACCTTC.

As DNA, the CDR3 is TGTGCCAGCAGTGAAGCGGGTGGGACTCTAAAGGAGACCCAGTACTTC. Translated, it gives CASSEAGGTLKETQYF. The chain joins TRBV6-1 to TRBJ2-5; maybe TRBD2 (6 bases). CDR3 length: 16 residues. V was pared by 0 bases and J by 5 bases, with 16 bases between. Germline V gives CDR1 MNHNS, CDR2 SASEGT.

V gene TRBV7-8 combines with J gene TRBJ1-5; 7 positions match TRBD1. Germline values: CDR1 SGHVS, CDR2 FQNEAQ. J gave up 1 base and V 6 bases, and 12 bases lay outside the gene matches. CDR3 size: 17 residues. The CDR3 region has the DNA TGTGCCAGCAGATCGGAGCCCAGGGGGACAAGCAATCAGCCCCAGCATTTT. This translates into CASRSEPRGTSNQPQHF.

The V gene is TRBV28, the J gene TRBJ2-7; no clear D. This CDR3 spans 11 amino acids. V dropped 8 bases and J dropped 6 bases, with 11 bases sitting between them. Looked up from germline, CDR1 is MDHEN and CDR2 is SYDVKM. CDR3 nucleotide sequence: TGTGCCAGCCGCGCTACGGGCGAGCAGTACTTC. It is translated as CASRATGEQYF.

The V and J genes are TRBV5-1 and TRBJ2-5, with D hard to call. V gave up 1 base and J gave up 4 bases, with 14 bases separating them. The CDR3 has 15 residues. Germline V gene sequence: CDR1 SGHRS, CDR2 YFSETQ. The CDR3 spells CASSLSAGSGETQYF. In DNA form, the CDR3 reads TGCGCCAGCAGCTTGTCGGCCGGGTCGGGAGAGACCCAGTACTTC.

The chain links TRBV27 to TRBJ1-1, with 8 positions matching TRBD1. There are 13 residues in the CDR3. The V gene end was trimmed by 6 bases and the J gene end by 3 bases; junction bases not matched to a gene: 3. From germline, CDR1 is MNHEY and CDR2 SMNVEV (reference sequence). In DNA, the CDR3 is TGTGCCAGCAGCTACAGGGGGGACACTGAAGCTTTCTTT. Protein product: CASSYRGDTEAFF.

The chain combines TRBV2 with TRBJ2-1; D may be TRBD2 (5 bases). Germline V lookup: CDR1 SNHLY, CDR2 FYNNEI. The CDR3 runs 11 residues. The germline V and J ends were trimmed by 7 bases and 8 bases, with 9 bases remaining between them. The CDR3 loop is CASTPRDEQFF. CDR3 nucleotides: TGTGCCAGCACTCCGAGGGATGAGCAGTTCTTC.

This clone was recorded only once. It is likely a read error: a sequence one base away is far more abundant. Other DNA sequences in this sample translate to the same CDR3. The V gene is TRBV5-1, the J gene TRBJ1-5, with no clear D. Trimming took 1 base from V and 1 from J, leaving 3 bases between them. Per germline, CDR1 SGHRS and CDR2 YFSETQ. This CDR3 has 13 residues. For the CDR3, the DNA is TGCGCCAGCAGCTTGAACAGCAATCAGCCCCAGCATTTT. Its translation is CASSLNSNQPQHF.